The 20 T cell receptor beta chains listed next were all sequenced from one sample in a study of cytomegalovirus exposure and HLA in healthy donors. PCR was performed using 60 Vbeta and 13 Jbeta primers. Produced via immunoSEQ multiplex PCR; TCRdb's table is partial and in-frame only. This repertoire shows approximately 140,000 clones, around 80% found once; its top ten account for about 5%. Sequenced sample: PBMCs. These receptors all come from a male donor in good health and CMV-seronegative.

The chain has TRBV10-3 and TRBJ2-7; TRBD2 aligns across 11 bases. There are 14 residues in the CDR3. The junction had 8 bases not matched to a gene; V was cut back by 8 bases and J by 5 bases. The germline CDR1 and CDR2 sequences are ENHRY and SYGVKD. CDR3 DNA: TGTGCCATCCGTCCCCTAGCGGGGGGCAACGAGCAGTACTTC. Protein sequence: CAIRPLAGGNEQYF.

The chain joins TRBV28 to TRBJ2-1; TRBD1 matches at 8 bases. This CDR3 is 15 amino acids long. CDR1 is MDHEN, CDR2 SYDVKM, per germline. V trimming: 5 bases; J trimming: 3 bases; junction bases outside the gene matches: 6. Written as DNA, the CDR3 is TGTGCCAGCAGTATCGGACAGGGTGGCTACAATGAGCAGTTCTTC. Encoded protein: CASSIGQGGYNEQFF.

V is TRBV5-6 and J is TRBJ1-6; D is unclear. This CDR3 has 16 residues. The V end was cut by 2 bases, the J end by 6 bases, with 15 bases between. The germline gives CDR1 SGHDT, CDR2 YYEEEE. CDR3 in amino acids: CASSLRLGSGNSPLHF. The CDR3, as DNA: TGTGCCAGCAGCTTACGTCTTGGGAGTGGTAATTCACCCCTCCACTTT.

The chain joins TRBV30 to TRBJ1-1, with TRBD1 matching over 7 bases. CDR1 GTSNPN and CDR2 SVGIG come from the germline V gene (reference sequence). The length of the CDR3 is 14 residues. The junction had 8 bases not matched to a gene; V was cut back by 2 bases and J by 5 bases. The CDR3 is CAWSLEGARTEAFF. CDR3 sequence (DNA): TGTGCCTGGAGTTTGGAGGGGGCACGGACTGAAGCTTTCTTT.

This clone was observed a single time. The chain combines TRBV4-3 with TRBJ1-2, with D perhaps matching TRBD1 (5 bases). Trimming cost V 5 bases and J 6 bases, with 16 bases left between them. The CDR3 runs 14 residues. Germline CDR1 and CDR2: LGHNA and YSLEER. The CDR3 loop reads CASSAGRSYDGYTF. The CDR3 coding sequence is TGCGCCAGCAGCGCGGGACGATCCTACGATGGCTACACCTTC.

The chain links TRBV19 to TRBJ2-1, with TRBD2 identical over 12 bases. Trimming took 3 bases from V and 5 from J; bases not matched to a gene: 5. The CDR3 sequence is 16 residues long. The V gene's germline CDR1 is LNHDA and CDR2 SQIVND (reference sequence). The DNA of the CDR3 is TGTGCCAGTAGTATCCTAGCGGGGGGGCTTAACAATGAGCAGTTCTTC. The encoded protein is CASSILAGGLNNEQFF.

The rearrangement joins TRBV19 to TRBJ2-7; perhaps TRBD1 as D (5 bases). From germline, CDR1 is LNHDA and CDR2 SQIVND (reference sequence). Trimming cost V 3 bases and J 2 bases, with 11 bases left between them. The CDR3 is 14 amino acids. The CDR3 DNA reads as TGTGCCAGTAGTATGGTACCAGGGCCCTACGAGCAGTACTTC. Translation gives CASSMVPGPYEQYF.

CDR3 sequence reads: CAWSVGDRNYGYTF. CDR3 nucleotides: TGTGCCTGGAGTGTAGGGGACAGAAACTATGGCTACACCTTC. V usage is TRBV30 and J usage is TRBJ1-2, with 7 bases matching TRBD1. V trimming: 0 bases; J trimming: 2 bases; junction bases outside the gene matches: 3. This CDR3 spans 14 amino acids. CDR1 and CDR2 (germline): GTSNPN, SVGIG (reference sequence).

The table lists this clone with a few counts. The rearrangement uses TRBV7-9 and TRBJ2-2, with D possibly matching TRBD1 (5 bases). Trimming stripped 4 bases from V and 6 bases from J, with 9 bases between. Looked up from germline, CDR1 is SEHNR and CDR2 is FQNEAQ (reference sequence). The CDR3 consists of 13 residues. CDR3 region: CASSSTVPGELFF. DNA for the CDR3: TGTGCCAGCAGCTCGACAGTTCCCGGGGAGCTGTTTTTT.

V is TRBV6-1 and J is TRBJ2-3, with D possibly being TRBD1 (6 bases). Per the germline V gene, CDR1 is MNHNS and CDR2 is SASEGT. The V end was cut by 4 bases, the J end by 4 bases, with 18 bases between. CDR3 length equals 16 residues. The CDR3, as DNA: TGTGCCAGCAGTGGACCAGGGGTCGGTTCGCCAGATACGCAGTATTTT. This encodes CASSGPGVGSPDTQYF.

This clone was detected only once. The chain couples TRBV28 to TRBJ1-6; 7 bases align to TRBD1. V trimming: 4 bases; J trimming: 7 bases; junction bases outside the gene matches: 1. The CDR3 loop spans 13 amino acids. Germline values: CDR1 MDHEN, CDR2 SYDVKM. DNA of the CDR3: TGTGCCAGCAGTTACAGGGGCAATTCACCCCTCCACTTT. Translated, it gives CASSYRGNSPLHF.

The chain has TRBV7-2 and TRBJ2-1, with D possibly being TRBD2 (7 bases). The CDR3 runs to 16 residues. CDR1 SGHTA and CDR2 FQGNSA come from the germline V gene. The ends were cut back, 2 bases at V and 2 bases at J, with 13 bases in the middle. The CDR3 DNA sequence: TGTGCCAGCAGCTTACGGGGGGCCCATGCCTACAATGAGCAGTTCTTC. Protein product: CASSLRGAHAYNEQFF.

The chain links TRBV19 to TRBJ1-1; tentative D call: TRBD1 (6 bases). The length of the CDR3 is 15 residues. V shed 6 bases and J shed 10 bases, with 24 bases lying between them. CDR1 LNHDA and CDR2 SQIVND come from the germline V gene (reference sequence). The CDR3 nucleotides read TGTGCCAGTAGACTACAGGACAGTTCCTTCGAGAGAGCTTTCTTT. Protein sequence: CASRLQDSSFERAFF.

The chain is built from TRBV7-8 and TRBJ2-3, with 11 bases aligning to TRBD2. Germline CDR1 reads SGHVS; CDR2 reads FQNEAQ. The CDR3 has 18 amino acids. V was clipped by 0 bases and J by 0 bases; unmatched bases: 5. CDR3 residues: CASSLALAGGTSTDTQYF. CDR3 DNA sequence: TGTGCCAGCAGCTTAGCGCTAGCGGGGGGTACTAGCACAGATACGCAGTATTTT.

Concerning this clone: In this CDR3 the conserved last residue, phenylalanine or tryptophan, is missing, so a read error is likely. This chain connects TRBV4-2 to TRBJ1-1, with a possible D match to TRBD1 (5 bases). Looked up from germline, CDR1 is LGHNA and CDR2 is YNFKEQ. This CDR3 comprises 13 residues. V dropped 4 bases and J dropped 10 bases, with 16 bases sitting between them. CDR3 sequence: CASSLGGDLLAFL. The CDR3 DNA reads as TGTGCCAGCAGCCTGGGGGGGGATTTGTTAGCTTTCCTT.

This clone has a single count. The chain links TRBV28 to TRBJ1-1; possibly TRBD1 for D (5 bases). Germline V lookup: CDR1 MDHEN, CDR2 SYDVKM. The CDR3 spans 12 residues. V lost 10 bases to trimming and J lost 10 bases, with 19 bases between them. CDR3: CATYNGGSLAFF. CDR3 bases: TGTGCCACCTACAACGGGGGGTCGTTAGCTTTCTTT.

J is TRBJ2-7 and V is TRBV4-1, with 8 bases matching TRBD2. V lost 3 bases to trimming and J lost 2 bases; unmatched junction nucleotides: 6. Germline V gene lookup returns CDR1 MGHRA and CDR2 YSYEKL. This CDR3 contains 15 residues. Here the CDR3 reads CASSHSPGGPYEQYF. The CDR3 DNA sequence: TGCGCCAGCAGCCACTCGCCGGGAGGGCCCTACGAGCAGTACTTC.

Only a few counts were recorded for this clone. J is TRBJ1-2 and V is TRBV11-1; weak D call: TRBD1 (6 bases). Trimming removed 5 bases from V and 4 bases from J, with 11 bases in between. The V gene's germline CDR1 is SGHAT and CDR2 FQDESV (reference sequence). The CDR3 spans 13 residues. CDR3 region: CASSPTGFYGYTF. CDR3 bases: TGTGCCAGCAGCCCCACAGGGTTCTATGGCTACACCTTC.

The genes are TRBV27 and TRBJ2-1; TRBD2 matches 7 bases. This CDR3 has 16 amino acids. Trimming removed 8 bases from V and 10 bases from J; junction bases left unmatched: 20. CDR1 is MNHEY, CDR2 SMNVEV, per germline (reference sequence). Here the CDR3 reads CASGSPGGTSLSEQFF. The DNA for the CDR3 is TGTGCCAGCGGATCCCCCGGGGGGACCTCTCTCAGCGAGCAGTTCTTC.

V usage is TRBV27 and J usage is TRBJ1-2, with 8 bases matching TRBD1. Germline V gives CDR1 MNHEY, CDR2 SMNVEV (reference sequence). The CDR3 consists of 16 residues. Unmatched junction bases numbered 12, after V lost 1 base and J lost 8 bases. CDR3 amino acids: CASSLLPGQDALGYTF. The CDR3 nucleotides are TGTGCCAGCAGTTTATTACCGGGACAGGATGCGTTGGGCTACACCTTC.